The 32 T cell receptor beta chains below come from one sample, sequenced in a study of shared clonotypes between healthy human individuals. Sequenced by immunoSEQ multiplex PCR; TCRdb stores in-frame clones only, minus some. The data show roughly 590,000 clones, nearly 97% seen once. Naive CD8 cells lacked CD45RO, underwent positive selection for CCR7 and left out terminally differentiated effector memory CD45RA+ cells. Sequenced sample: naive CD8+ T cells sorted from blood. Receptors originate from a woman aged 25 to 39 in good health.

This clone was seen a few times. The rearrangement joins TRBV5-4 to TRBJ1-4, with a possible D match to TRBD1 (5 bases). V was cut by 4 bases and J by 11 bases, with 9 bases left in between. The CDR3 consists of 11 residues. Germline V gene lookup returns CDR1 SGHNT and CDR2 YYREEE (reference sequence). The DNA for the CDR3 is TGTGCCAGCAGCCTTGGGGGGAAACTGTTTTTT. Translation: CASSLGGKLFF.

The chain combines TRBV27 with TRBJ1-5; no clear D. The CDR3 loop spans 16 amino acids. Germline lookup yields CDR1 MNHEY and CDR2 SMNVEV (reference sequence). The V end was cut by 0 bases, the J end by 0 bases, with 9 bases between. The CDR3 region is CASSLSGRYSNQPQHF. DNA for the CDR3: TGTGCCAGCAGTTTATCTGGCAGATATAGCAATCAGCCCCAGCATTTT.

The chain combines TRBV7-6 with TRBJ1-4, with 7 bases matching TRBD1. Germline V gene lookup returns CDR1 SGHVS and CDR2 FNYEAQ. CDR3 length: 15 amino acids. The V and J ends lost 4 bases and 0 bases, in that order; junction bases with no gene match: 2. The CDR3 DNA reads as TGTGCCAGCAGCTCCGGGACAGCAACTAATGAAAAACTGTTTTTT. Translated, it gives CASSSGTATNEKLFF.

This chain links TRBV10-3 with TRBJ2-6; D is ambiguous. This CDR3 comprises 16 residues. Trimming stripped 0 bases from V and 2 bases from J, with 8 bases between. The germline V gene has CDR1 ENHRY and CDR2 SYGVKD. CDR3 coding DNA: TGTGCCATCAGTGAGTCAGGGTTTGCTGGGGCCAACGTCCTGACTTTC. Translated, it gives CAISESGFAGANVLTF.

J is TRBJ2-7 and V is TRBV6-1; 9 bases agree with TRBD1. The germline V gene encodes CDR1 MNHNS and CDR2 SASEGT. The J segment lost 4 bases and the V segment lost 6 bases, leaving 7 bases of the junction unmatched. The length of the CDR3 is 14 residues. CDR3 sequence: CASSLTGGGYEQYF. The CDR3 DNA is TGTGCCAGCAGCCTAACAGGGGGCGGATACGAGCAGTACTTC.

The chain links TRBV4-1 to TRBJ1-6; weak D call: TRBD1 (6 bases). The CDR3 covers 16 residues. Trimming removed 4 bases from V and 6 bases from J, with 16 bases in between. Germline-derived CDR1 and CDR2 are MGHRA and YSYEKL. The CDR3 bases are TGCGCCAGCAGCCTTCGACGGGACACCGTTAATTCACCCCTCCACTTT. Its protein product is CASSLRRDTVNSPLHF.

This chain uses TRBV9 with TRBJ2-1; 9 bases are shared with TRBD2. The CDR3 extends over 14 amino acids. Trimming took 3 bases from V and 5 from J; bases not matched to a gene: 3. Germline lookup yields CDR1 SGDLS and CDR2 YYNGEE. DNA of the CDR3: TGTGCCAGCAGCGGTAGCGGGAGTGACAATGAGCAGTTCTTC. It yields the protein CASSGSGSDNEQFF.

The chain uses TRBV13 and TRBJ2-7, with 7 bases fitting TRBD2. Per germline, CDR1 PRHDT and CDR2 FYEKMQ (reference sequence). Trimming cost V 5 bases and J 3 bases; bases outside gene matches: 10. The CDR3 has 15 amino acids. CDR3 nucleotide sequence: TGTGCCAGCAGCCCGGGGCCGGCTAGCGGCTACGAGCAGTACTTC. Translated, it gives CASSPGPASGYEQYF.

The chain is built from TRBV19 and TRBJ2-2; 8 bases agree with TRBD2. Germline CDR1 reads LNHDA; CDR2 reads SQIVND (reference sequence). V gave up 6 bases and J gave up 1 base; unmatched junction bases: 7. The CDR3 runs to 16 residues. The DNA of the CDR3 is TGTGCCAGTAGCCCCCTTGCGGGAGGGAACACCGGGGAGCTGTTTTTT. Translation gives CASSPLAGGNTGELFF.

The count of this clone is one. The V call is TRBV5-6, the J call TRBJ2-5; D not resolved. The J call may be wrong; the DNA end is better matched by TRBJ2-7. Per the germline V gene, CDR1 is SGHDT and CDR2 is YYEEEE. The CDR3 contains 12 residues. The CDR3 DNA is TGTGCCAGCAGCATCACACCCTACGAGCAGTACTTC. The encoded protein is CASSITPYEQYF.

V and J are TRBV6-5 and TRBJ2-2; a weak D match, TRBD1 (6 bases). The CDR3 has 15 residues. V shed 6 bases and J shed 6 bases, with 17 bases lying between them. CDR1 and CDR2 (germline): MNHEY, SVGAGI. CDR3 sequence reads: CASSGAGDGPGELFF. The CDR3 bases are TGTGCCAGCAGCGGGGCAGGGGACGGGCCCGGGGAGCTGTTTTTT.

The V gene is TRBV19, the J gene TRBJ2-7; possibly TRBD1 for D (6 bases). The CDR3 contains 12 residues. From germline, CDR1 is LNHDA and CDR2 SQIVND (reference sequence). V lost 3 bases and J lost 6, with 9 bases in between. The CDR3 reads CASSMGAGEQYF. DNA for the CDR3: TGTGCCAGTAGTATGGGGGCAGGCGAGCAGTACTTC.

The genes are TRBV19 and TRBJ1-1; D perhaps matches TRBD1 (6 bases). V shed 6 bases and J shed 5 bases, with 19 bases lying between them. The CDR3 loop spans 15 amino acids. Germline CDR1 reads LNHDA; CDR2 reads SQIVND (reference sequence). In DNA form, the CDR3 reads TGTGCCAGTAGCCTAAACAGGGAAGGAATTACTGAAGCTTTCTTT. Its protein product is CASSLNREGITEAFF.

V gene TRBV28 combines with J gene TRBJ2-5; TRBD2 matches 9 bases. Germline V CDR1 and CDR2: MDHEN, SYDVKM. The CDR3 extends over 15 amino acids. The V gene end was trimmed by 0 bases and the J gene end by 3 bases; junction bases not matched to a gene: 2. CDR3 sequence reads: CASSLWASGKETQYF. CDR3 in DNA: TGTGCCAGCAGTTTATGGGCTAGCGGGAAAGAGACCCAGTACTTC.

V usage is TRBV28 and J usage is TRBJ2-7, with D possibly being TRBD1 (6 bases). V lost 6 bases and J 3 bases, leaving 15 bases between the germline ends. Germline V gene data show CDR1 as MDHEN and CDR2 as SYDVKM. This CDR3 comprises 14 residues. The CDR3 is CASSQTGNDYEQYF. As DNA, the CDR3 is TGTGCCAGCAGCCAGACAGGTAACGACTACGAGCAGTACTTC.

The CDR3 region has the DNA TGCGCCAGCAGCCAAGATTGGGCAGGAGGGAATCTTAACTATGGCTACACCTTC. It is translated as CASSQDWAGGNLNYGYTF. This chain joins TRBV4-1 and TRBJ1-2; D not resolved. Germline V gives CDR1 MGHRA, CDR2 YSYEKL. V lost 0 bases and J lost 1, with 18 bases in between. CDR3 length: 18 amino acids.

The J gene is TRBJ2-5, the V gene TRBV25-1; D call uncertain. V was clipped by 2 bases and J by 5 bases, with 12 bases between them. The CDR3 has 14 amino acids. Germline-derived CDR1 and CDR2 are MGHDK and SYGVNS. The CDR3 DNA reads TGTGCCAGCAGTGAAGGGTCGAGCAGGGAGACCCAGTACTTC. This encodes CASSEGSSRETQYF.

This clone occurred once. The V call is TRBV27, the J call TRBJ2-1; D may be TRBD1 (6 bases). The length of the CDR3 is 14 residues. Trimming took off 0 bases at V and 6 bases at J, with 9 bases between the two ends. CDR1 and CDR2 (germline): MNHEY, SMNVEV (reference sequence). The CDR3 sequence: CASSLSQGSNEQFF. The CDR3 DNA reads as TGTGCCAGCAGTTTATCCCAGGGGAGCAATGAGCAGTTCTTC.

The chain carries TRBV7-9 and TRBJ2-7; D possibly corresponds to TRBD1 (6 bases). Looked up from germline, CDR1 is SEHNR and CDR2 is FQNEAQ (reference sequence). The V and J ends lost 4 bases and 1 base respectively, with 8 bases between them. CDR3 length: 13 amino acids. The CDR3 loop reads CASSWTESYEQYF. The CDR3 nucleotides read TGTGCCAGCAGCTGGACAGAGTCCTACGAGCAGTACTTC.

The chain links TRBV5-1 to TRBJ2-7, with D possibly being TRBD1 (6 bases). Germline V CDR1 and CDR2: SGHRS, YFSETQ. V lost 3 bases and J 4 bases, leaving 11 bases between the germline ends. This CDR3 has 13 residues. In nucleotides, the CDR3 is TGCGCCAGCAGCTGGGTACAGGGTTACGAGCAGTACTTC. This gives the protein CASSWVQGYEQYF.

This clone was recorded once. This chain connects TRBV11-2 to TRBJ2-7; 7 positions match TRBD2. This CDR3 has 14 residues. Germline loops: CDR1 SGHAT, CDR2 FQNNGV. The ends lost 5 bases at V and 2 bases at J; junction bases unmatched: 6. CDR3 sequence reads: CASSTAGTTYEQYF. In DNA, the CDR3 is TGTGCCAGCAGCACCGCCGGGACTACCTACGAGCAGTACTTC.

This chain connects TRBV5-6 to TRBJ2-5; tentative D call: TRBD1 (5 bases). Germline assignment: CDR1 SGHDT and CDR2 YYEEEE. This CDR3 has 15 residues. V was pared by 2 bases and J by 5 bases, with 16 bases between. This chain's CDR3 is CASSLSTAPGETQYF. For the CDR3, the DNA is TGTGCCAGCAGCTTATCGACAGCACCTGGCGAGACCCAGTACTTC.

The CDR3 is CAWSEGRASTDTQYF. The DNA of the CDR3 is TGTGCCTGGAGTGAAGGCAGGGCTAGCACAGATACGCAGTATTTT. The chain combines TRBV30 with TRBJ2-3; maybe TRBD1 (5 bases). The CDR3 is made up of 15 amino acids. V was clipped by 1 base and J by 0 bases, with 11 bases between them. Germline CDR1 and CDR2: GTSNPN and SVGIG (reference sequence).

The chain has TRBV5-1 and TRBJ2-7; tentatively, D is TRBD2 (6 bases). V was shortened by 5 bases and J by 2 bases, with 17 bases between the two germline ends. CDR3 size: 15 residues. The germline CDR1 and CDR2 sequences are SGHRS and YFSETQ. The CDR3 DNA reads TGCGCCAGCAGGTTAGGGGCTAGCGCTACCTACGAGCAGTACTTC. Its translation is CASRLGASATYEQYF.

J is TRBJ2-7 and V is TRBV28; D tentatively fits TRBD1 or TRBD2 (5 bases each). V lost 5 bases to trimming and J lost 2 bases, with 25 bases between them. Germline CDR1 and CDR2: MDHEN and SYDVKM. The CDR3 extends over 18 amino acids. The CDR3 reads CASSPWGSTKGKTYEQYF. In nucleotides, the CDR3 is TGTGCCAGCAGTCCTTGGGGGAGTACAAAGGGAAAGACCTACGAGCAGTACTTC.

The rearrangement uses TRBV4-1 and TRBJ1-4; unclear D gene. Germline V gene sequence: CDR1 MGHRA, CDR2 YSYEKL. The CDR3 contains 15 residues. Trimming shortened V by 0 bases and J by 7 bases, and 12 bases separated the two germline ends. CDR3 bases: TGCGCCAGCAGCCAAGAACCTGGGGTACGTGAAAAACTGTTTTTT. Protein sequence: CASSQEPGVREKLFF.

This clone has just one count. The chain is built from TRBV14 and TRBJ1-1; D might be TRBD1 (6 bases). The germline V gene encodes CDR1 SGHDN and CDR2 FVKESK. Trimming took 4 bases from V and 5 from J, leaving 8 bases between them. The CDR3 loop spans 12 amino acids. CDR3: CASSRGGTEAFF. In nucleotides, the CDR3 is TGTGCCAGCAGCCGAGGGGGTACTGAAGCTTTCTTT. Full variable domain (missing parts from reference TRBV14 and TRBJ1-1): EAGVTQFPSHSVIEKGQTVTLRCDPISGHDNLYWYRRVMGKEIKFLLHFVKESKQDESGMPNNRFLAERTGGTYSTLKVQPAELEDSGVYFCASSRGGTEAFFGQGTRLTVV.

The chain is built from TRBV13 and TRBJ1-1; D gene ambiguous. Germline V lookup: CDR1 PRHDT, CDR2 FYEKMQ (reference sequence). CDR3 length: 15 residues. The V end lost 0 bases, the J end lost 1 base, and 9 bases lay between the germline ends. CDR3 nucleotide sequence: TGTGCCAGCAGCTTAGGGATGGTAAAGAACACTGAAGCTTTCTTT. Encoded protein: CASSLGMVKNTEAFF.

This sequence joins TRBV5-4 and TRBJ2-1, with TRBD2 matching 10 bases. The CDR3 has 15 amino acids. Germline values: CDR1 SGHNT, CDR2 YYREEE (reference sequence). With V trimmed by 5 bases and J by 2 bases, 4 bases remained unmatched. As DNA, the CDR3 is TGTGCCAGCAGTTCCGGGACTAGCGCCTACAATGAGCAGTTCTTC. Amino acid sequence: CASSSGTSAYNEQFF.

The chain links TRBV5-1 to TRBJ2-7, with a weak D call TRBD1 (6 bases). CDR1 and CDR2 (germline): SGHRS, YFSETQ. The CDR3 is made up of 14 amino acids. V lost 0 bases to trimming and J lost 1 base, with 8 bases between them. The CDR3 loop is CASSLGQGSYEQYF. The CDR3 coding sequence is TGCGCCAGCAGCTTGGGGCAGGGGTCCTACGAGCAGTACTTC.

This clone was counted once. The chain combines TRBV5-6 with TRBJ2-7; D not certain. The ends were cut back, 0 bases at V and 4 bases at J, with 11 bases in the middle. Germline loops: CDR1 SGHDT, CDR2 YYEEEE. There are 14 residues in the CDR3. CDR3 protein: CASSLVSAAYEQYF. The CDR3, as DNA: TGTGCCAGCAGCTTGGTGTCAGCAGCATACGAGCAGTACTTC.

The chain couples TRBV13 to TRBJ2-1; TRBD1 might be the D (6 bases). Per the germline V gene, CDR1 is PRHDT and CDR2 is FYEKMQ (reference sequence). This CDR3 contains 17 residues. Between the trimmed V and J ends, which lost 3 bases and 5 bases, there was a span of 20 bases. The CDR3: CASSFGRSRQGNNEQFF. CDR3 bases: TGTGCCAGCAGCTTCGGTAGGTCACGGCAGGGGAACAATGAGCAGTTCTTC.